This TCR beta chain was documented in a study of vaccination effects on CD4 cells after COVID-19 (dated by TCRdb to 2022 to 2024). Describing the broader study: Two doses of either the BNT162b2 or the mRNA-1273 mRNA SARS-CoV-2 vaccine were administered to participants. SARS-CoV-2 spike-specific CD4+ TCR repertoires from before and after mRNA vaccination were compared in COVID-19 convalescent patients and in infection-naive vaccine recipients. Pre-vaccine samples were collected from two convalescent patients 16 days and one week before the first dose, corresponding to 142 and 148 days after COVID-19 diagnosis. Altogether, over 9 COVID-19 convalescent patients and a few SARS-CoV-2-naive healthy vaccine recipients made up the full study. Cultures from other donors in the study were sequenced with the Oncomine TCR Beta short-read assay on an Illumina iSeq 100.

A remark on this clone: No antigen is known for it. Base qualities are not at hand, and no much larger clone is one base apart.

In the ViraFEST assay, PBMC were stimulated with viral peptide pools, and TCR sequencing was then used to find antigen-specific CD4+ T cell clonotypes based on their expansion. After 10 days of culture, CD4+ T cells were isolated with the EasySep CD4+ T cell isolation kit. PCR-confirmed SARS-CoV-2 infection had occurred in convalescent patients between March and December 2020, before the Alpha, Beta and Delta variants emerged in the United States. About 2.1 million PBMC per well were cultured in IMDM with around 5% human AB serum, 10 IU/ml IL-2 and gentamicin, plus 10 ug/ml peptides. Half of the culture medium was replaced with fresh IL-2-containing medium on days 3 and 7. Unless otherwise noted, each peptide stimulation condition was cultured in triplicate wells. PBMC were separated from whole blood using Ficoll-Paque Plus gradient centrifugation and were then either cryopreserved at -140C or used fresh. Genomic DNA was extracted from cultured CD4+ T cells with the QIAamp micro DNA kit.

Overall study outcomes, separate from this receptor: In convalescent patients, the post-vaccine spike-reactive repertoire was composed mainly of new vaccine-induced clones that were largely distinct from infection-induced clones. Clones induced by infection and clones induced by vaccination both contracted markedly at late timepoints after vaccination, which fits with T cell responses waning over time. The study was limited by a small number of convalescent patients, and early post-infection timepoints were lacking.

The V end loses 2 bases and the J end loses 9 bases, and a stretch of 11 bases separates them. Including the terminal cysteine and phenylalanine, the CDR3 comprises 13 residues. Just CDR3 DNA is preserved here, 39 bases in frame from base 1. The germline V gene sets CDR1 to LGHNT and CDR2 to FRNRAP. The library was built by means of the immunoSEQ multiplex PCR assay. DNA from the CD4+ T cells that had been cultured and isolated underwent TCR beta CDR3 sequencing. The paper's processing steps were these. Non-productive TCR sequences were removed and reads were trimmed to the CDR3 region, keeping CDR3s of at least 7 amino acids. The MANAFEST web app was used to identify antigen-specific clonotypes by comparing expansion in peptide wells with expansion in reference cultures. To count as positive, a clone had to show expansion at FDR<0.05 compared with the reference and with all other wells, an odds ratio above 5, and a frequency above 0.1% in two replicate wells. Clonotypes significantly expanded in SARS-CoV-2 spike wells and in at least one common cold coronavirus spike condition were defined as cross-reactive. Levenshtein distance calculated with the stringdist R package was used to assess CDR3 similarity, and unrooted trees were constructed with ape in R 3.6.1. The table was pulled from immuneACCESS by TCRdb, which kept in-frame rearrangements only. Such tables lose some clones; where checked, under half of the loss comes from unresolved V genes, and the rest has no known cause. V and J calls plus clone size are reproduced from that table; the DNA served to infer D and trimming. The table for this sample lists more than 35,000 clones; roughly two thirds of them were counted only once. Of the sample, roughly 30% falls within the top ten clones.

Sample: CD4+ T cells from PBMCs cultured with a peptide pool, taken before COVID-19 vaccination. The chain uses TRBV12-5 and TRBJ2-1; the best D guess is TRBD2, with 6 bases matching. This receptor was identified in a human donor who had a prior SARS-CoV-2 infection. The DNA reads TGTGCTAGTGGTTTGTCACGGGAGTTTGAGCAGTTCTTC. Translated, it gives CASGLSREFEQFF. The CDR3, completed at both ends by the reference TRBV12-5 and TRBJ2-1 genes, gives the full variable domain DARVTQTPRHKVTEMGQEVTMRCQPILGHNTVFWYRQTMMQGLELLAYFRNRAPLDDSGMPKDRFSAEMPDATLATLKIQPSEPRDSAVYFCASGLSREFEQFFGPGTRLTVL.